This T cell receptor beta chain was observed in a study of response to subunit inactivated influenza vaccine. Notes on the study in general: Researchers suggested that each seasonal influenza vaccination recruits few new T cells.

CDR3 length: 13 residues. The germline V gene has CDR1 LGHNA and CDR2 YSLEER. Trimming removed 3 bases from V and 5 bases from J, with 10 bases in between. This clonotype was counted a few times. Its antigen is unidentified. TCRdb independently ran MiXCR on the RT-PCR reads; one entry per CDR3 protein. The sample yields about 700,000 distinct CDR3 sequences, 12% to 15% seen once. Sample: PBMCs from blood, taken around 14 days before vaccination. The sequence was obtained from a man over 45 who received an inactivated influenza vaccine. This rearrangement joins TRBV4-3 to TRBJ2-5; no reliable D call. The CDR3 sequence is CASSQERWETQYF. DNA for the CDR3: TGCGCCAGCAGCCAGGAGAGATGGGAGACCCAGTACTTC.